The rows below give T cell receptor beta chains drawn from one sample of a study of OX40 agonist ivuxolimab in advanced cancers. The data were produced by immunoSEQ multiplex PCR, yet TCRdb's version contains in-frame clones alone and is incomplete. The sample yields about 58,000 clones, over 65% seen once. The specimen was CD4+ or CD8+ T cells sorted from blood, collected in a trial of the OX40 agonist ivuxolimab. The receptor set was obtained from an adult with an advanced solid tumor such as melanoma, head and neck, liver or kidney cancer. The CDR3 runs from the conserved cysteine through the conserved F or W. Each record gives: clone size, D gene, V gene, J gene, CDR3 DNA, CDR3 protein. D genes are given only for firm matches. Size is stated for part of the rows, as once, few or many counts, or as a class when the clone is expanded.

once	TRBD1	TRBV7-9	TRBJ2-6	TGTGCCAGCAGCCGAAAGATGGGGACAGCGGCCTCTGGGGCCAACGTCCTGACTTTC	CASSRKMGTAASGANVLTF
NA	TRBD1	TRBV2	TRBJ2-2	TGTGCCAGCAGTGAAGAGAGGGGGCTCACCGGGGAGCTGTTTTTT	CASSEERGLTGELFF
NA	NA	TRBV6-5	TRBJ1-6	TGTGCCAGCAGTTCCTCCGGGGGCGAAATATCCCTCCACTTT	CASSSSGGEISLHF
NA	NA	TRBV11-2	TRBJ1-2	TGTGCCAGCAGCTTAGCGGGGGATGGCTACACCTTC	CASSLAGDGYTF
NA	TRBD2	TRBV5-1	TRBJ2-1	TGCGCCAGCAGCAGAGGCCGGGGGGAGAGCTCCTACAATGAGCAGTTCTTC	CASSRGRGESSYNEQFF
NA	TRBD2	TRBV19	TRBJ2-1	TGTGCCAGCCGAGCGGGAGGGCACTACAATGAGCAGTTCTTC	CASRAGGHYNEQFF
NA	NA	TRBV10-3	TRBJ2-3	TGTGCCATCAGTTTTAGCGAGAACCAGCAGTATTTT	CAISFSENQQYF
NA	TRBD2	TRBV6-1	TRBJ2-1	TGTGCCAGCAGTGAAAACCCAGGGAGGACTAGCGGGAGGTCTTTGACTGAGCAGTTCTTC	CASSENPGRTSGRSLTEQFF
NA	NA	TRBV4-1	TRBJ2-2	TGCGCCAGCAGCCAAGATAGCAGGAACACCGGGGAGCTGTTTTTT	CASSQDSRNTGELFF
NA	NA	TRBV5-1	TRBJ1-2	TGCGCCAGCAGCCCAGGAGGCTCTGGGGGTTCGGGTGGCTACACCTTC	CASSPGGSGGSGGYTF
once	NA	TRBV7-2	TRBJ2-3	TGTGCCAGCAGCTTAGGACGATACCTTGGCACAGATACGCAGTATTTT	CASSLGRYLGTDTQYF
few	NA	TRBV5-1	TRBJ2-1	TGCGCCAGCAGCTTGGGACGGGACGGTTACAATGAGCAGTTCTTC	CASSLGRDGYNEQFF
NA	NA	TRBV5-6	TRBJ2-7	TGTGCCAGCAGCATGGGACGTCCGGTGATGGAGCAGTACTTC	CASSMGRPVMEQYF
NA	NA	TRBV7-9	TRBJ2-1	TGTGCCAGCAGCTTAGCGGCGGGTGAGCAGTTCTTC	CASSLAAGEQFF
NA	NA	TRBV10-3	TRBJ1-5	TGTGCCATCAGTGAAGGACGGAATAGCAATCAGCCCCAGCATTTT	CAISEGRNSNQPQHF
NA	TRBD1	TRBV10-3	TRBJ1-6	TGTGCCATCAGGCCGGGACAGACAAATTCACCCCTCCACTTT	CAIRPGQTNSPLHF
NA	NA	TRBV5-1	TRBJ1-2	TGCGCCAGCAGCTTGAGTCCCAGTCTCATCGAGGGCTACACCTTC	CASSLSPSLIEGYTF
NA	NA	TRBV30	TRBJ1-2	TGTGCCTGGAGTGTAGGTGGGCAGGGACCCTATGGCTACACCTTC	CAWSVGGQGPYGYTF
NA	TRBD1	TRBV5-1	TRBJ1-4	TGCGCCAGCAGCAGAGGACAGGAGAATGAAAAACTGTTTTTT	CASSRGQENEKLFF
few	TRBD2	TRBV11-2	TRBJ2-1	TGTGCCAGCAGCCGGACTAGCGGGATGAATGAGCAGTTCTTC	CASSRTSGMNEQFF
once	NA	TRBV7-3	TRBJ2-1	TGTGCCAGCAGCCCCCAGTCCGGGACCCTGCATCGTTACAATGAGCAGTTCTTC	CASSPQSGTLHRYNEQFF
NA	NA	TRBV18	TRBJ2-3	TGTGCCAGCTCACTAATCAGGGCTGTACAAGATACGCAGTATTTT	CASSLIRAVQDTQYF
NA	TRBD2	TRBV28	TRBJ2-3	TGTGCCAGCAGAGGACAACTAGCGGGAGTGGCAGATACGCAGTATTTT	CASRGQLAGVADTQYF
NA	NA	TRBV21-1	TRBJ2-7	TGTGCCAGCAAGAAGCGGGGGAACTACGAGCAGTACTTC	CASKKRGNYEQYF
once	NA	TRBV9	TRBJ1-3	TGTGCCAGCAGCGTAATGTCTGGAAACACCATATATTTT	CASSVMSGNTIYF
NA	TRBD1	TRBV6-4	TRBJ2-1	TGTGCCAGCAGTGAGACAGGGGGTGAGCAGTTCTTC	CASSETGGEQFF
NA	TRBD1	TRBV7-6	TRBJ1-2	TGTGCCAGCAGCTTCCGGACAGGGATTAACTATGGCTACACCTTC	CASSFRTGINYGYTF
NA	NA	TRBV27	TRBJ2-4	TGTGCCAGCACCCCTTTGGGCAAAAACATTCAGTACTTC	CASTPLGKNIQYF
once	NA	TRBV6-5	TRBJ1-3	TGTGCCAGCAGTTACAGGACAGTGGATAGAGGAAACACCATATATTTT	CASSYRTVDRGNTIYF
NA	TRBD2	TRBV7-9	TRBJ2-2	TGTGCCAGCAGCTTAGTAGGTTCCCTAGCGGGACCGACCGGGGAGCTGTTTTTT	CASSLVGSLAGPTGELFF
NA	TRBD2	TRBV6-6	TRBJ2-2	TGTGCCAGCAGATCCGAAGCGGGGTTGAACACCGGGGAGCTGTTTTTT	CASRSEAGLNTGELFF
NA	NA	TRBV2	TRBJ2-7	TGTGCCACCTCGGAGGCAGGGAGGAGGGGCGAGCAGTACTTC	CATSEAGRRGEQYF
once	NA	TRBV7-2	TRBJ1-2	TGTGCCAGCAGCTTAACCCGGACAGACTCTAACTATGGCTACACCTTC	CASSLTRTDSNYGYTF
NA	TRBD2	TRBV7-9	TRBJ2-7	TGTGCCAGCAGCTTACTCCCTAGCGGGGGCTACGAGCAGTACTTC	CASSLLPSGGYEQYF
NA	NA	TRBV7-9	TRBJ2-3	TGTGCCAGCAGCTTACAAGGGGCAGGGAGCACAGATACGCAGTATTTT	CASSLQGAGSTDTQYF
once	NA	TRBV27	TRBJ1-1	TGTGCCAGCAGACCGGGAGCGAAGTGGACTGAAGCTTTCTTT	CASRPGAKWTEAFF
NA	NA	TRBV5-8	TRBJ1-2	TGTGCCAGCAGCTTGGGACAGCCTTCCAACTATGGCTACACCTTC	CASSLGQPSNYGYTF
few	NA	TRBV9	TRBJ2-2	TGTGCCAGCAGCATGGAATTTGGGGAGCTGTTTTTT	CASSMEFGELFF
NA	TRBD1	TRBV6-4	TRBJ2-7	TGTGCCAGCAGTGACTCGGGGCAGGGGGTTTACTACGAGCAGTACTTC	CASSDSGQGVYYEQYF
NA	NA	TRBV5-1	TRBJ2-3	TGCGCCAGCAGCTCTCAGAGTTACTCAGATACGCAGTATTTT	CASSSQSYSDTQYF
NA	NA	TRBV11-3	TRBJ2-7	TGTGCCAGCAGCTACCGACATCCTCTCGGTCGGCAGTACTTC	CASSYRHPLGRQYF
once	TRBD2	TRBV9	TRBJ2-1	TGTGCCAGCAGCGAGAGCGGGGGCCTCTCCTACAATGAGCAGTTCTTC	CASSESGGLSYNEQFF
NA	TRBD2	TRBV7-3	TRBJ2-1	TGTGCCAGCGCGACTAGCGCGAGCTCCTACAATGAGCAGTTCTTC	CASATSASSYNEQFF
NA	NA	TRBV5-1	TRBJ2-3	TGCGCCAGCAGCCCCGGGGGCACAGATACGCAGTATTTT	CASSPGGTDTQYF
NA	NA	TRBV19	TRBJ1-3	TGTGCCAGTACGGGGACGCATGGAAACACCATATATTTT	CASTGTHGNTIYF
NA	NA	TRBV6-1	TRBJ2-1	TGTGCCAGCAGTATAGAACTAGGATTCAATGAGCAGTTCTTC	CASSIELGFNEQFF
NA	NA	TRBV7-2	TRBJ1-2	TGTGCCAGCAGCTTAGAGGCAGCTCCCTATGGCTACACCTTC	CASSLEAAPYGYTF